What follows are 3 T cell receptor beta chains derived from one specimen sequenced in a study of blood T cell repertoires in COVID-19. Only in-frame clones appear in the TCRdb table, and some are missing; sequencing was by immunoSEQ multiplex PCR. The table lists approximately 89,000 clones, approximately 92% of them singletons. The source material was peripheral blood. These receptors came from a woman aged 60 to 75 with active COVID-19.

This sequence joins TRBV7-8 and TRBJ2-7, with D perhaps matching TRBD1 (5 bases). CDR1 and CDR2 (germline): SGHVS, FQNEAQ. V lost 5 bases and J lost 1, with 9 bases in between. The CDR3 runs 13 residues. CDR3 amino acids: CASSPDNSYEQYF. CDR3 sequence (DNA): TGTGCCAGCAGCCCGGACAATTCCTACGAGCAGTACTTC.

This rearrangement joins TRBV28 to TRBJ2-2, with D perhaps matching TRBD2 (6 bases). Looked up from germline, CDR1 is MDHEN and CDR2 is SYDVKM. The CDR3 extends over 15 amino acids. V lost 6 bases to trimming and J lost 3 bases, with 14 bases between them. The CDR3 DNA reads TGTGCCAGCAGACCCCATAGCGGAGACACCGGGGAGCTGTTTTTT. Its translation is CASRPHSGDTGELFF.

The gene calls are TRBV30 and TRBJ1-1, with 7 bases aligning to TRBD1. Germline V gene sequence: CDR1 GTSNPN, CDR2 SVGIG (reference sequence). The CDR3 is made up of 14 amino acids. The junction had 8 bases not matched to a gene; V was cut back by 3 bases and J by 4 bases. Written as DNA, the CDR3 is TGTGCCTGGAGGACACAGGGGTCGTTCACTGAAGCTTTCTTT. Translating gives CAWRTQGSFTEAFF.